This T cell receptor beta chain emerged from a study of PD-L1 blockade in urothelial cancer. Across the study: In the mid-2010s, patients got going on atezolizumab, taking 1,200 mg intravenously every 3 weeks. Most of the 29 patients were men with bladder-origin urothelial cancer.

This CDR3 is built from 12 residues. Germline V gives CDR1 SGHNT, CDR2 YYREEE (reference sequence). V shed 4 bases and J shed 7 bases, with 9 bases lying between them. Clones were sequenced by immunoSEQ multiplex PCR, and TCRdb holds only the in-frame ones, with some missing. This sample has fewer than 25,000 clones, with around 90% found just once. Specimen: PBMCs, collected around atezolizumab (anti-PD-L1) treatment. The chain couples TRBV5-4 to TRBJ2-1; D not certain. The clonotype was recovered from a man between 50 and 59 years old with urothelial cancer. The CDR3 loop reads CASSEWRNEQFF. In nucleotides, the CDR3 is TGTGCCAGCAGCGAGTGGCGGAATGAGCAGTTCTTC.